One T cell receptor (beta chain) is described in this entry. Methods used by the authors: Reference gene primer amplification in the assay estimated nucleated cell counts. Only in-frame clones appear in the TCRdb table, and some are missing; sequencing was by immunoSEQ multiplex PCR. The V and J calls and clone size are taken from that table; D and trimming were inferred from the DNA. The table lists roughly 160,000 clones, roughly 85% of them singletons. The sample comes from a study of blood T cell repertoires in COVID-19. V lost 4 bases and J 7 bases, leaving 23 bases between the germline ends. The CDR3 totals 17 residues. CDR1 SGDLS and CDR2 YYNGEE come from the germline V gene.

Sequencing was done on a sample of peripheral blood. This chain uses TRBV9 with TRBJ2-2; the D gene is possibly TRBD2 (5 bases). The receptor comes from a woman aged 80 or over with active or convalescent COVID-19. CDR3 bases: TGTGCCAGCAGCCAAAGGGTTGGCCGGGGAGTCGGCGGGGAGCTGTTTTTT. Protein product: CASSQRVGRGVGGELFF.